The present entry profiles one T cell receptor beta chain with its context. Its antigen remains undetermined. No base quality information exists; no much larger clone differs at one position. TCRbeta CDR3 regions were amplified from genomic DNA using the immunoSEQ Assay, a bias-controlled multiplex PCR. The authors' analysis ran thus. Nucleated cell counts per sample were estimated from amplification of reference gene primers within the assay. Sequence reads were collapsed and filtered to measure the absolute abundance of every unique TCRbeta CDR3 rearrangement. For each sample, productive Simpson clonality was calculated by taking the square root of Simpson's diversity index across productive rearrangements. TCRdb retrieved this table from immuneACCESS and kept in-frame rearrangements only. Not all clones are present; in checked studies, unresolved V genes account for under half, and no reason is known for the remainder. Clone size and V and J calls were adopted from that table, with D and trimming inferred from the DNA. In this sample the table shows about 170,000 clones, 70% to 90% of which occur a single time. Roughly 2.4% of the sample lies in the top ten.

The sample belongs to a study of blood T cell repertoires in COVID-19 (dated by TCRdb to about 2020). Some background on the complete study: Collaborator samples came from the United States, Italy and Spain and covered acute and convalescent phases of COVID-19. The material from the prospective study consisted of cDNA or gDNA derived from T cells, B-cell-depleted T cells, or PBMCs. Subjects who had been exposed to COVID-19, were actively infected with it, or had recovered from it provided the deeply sampled blood TCRbeta repertoires that made up the dataset. The repertoires were released in a freely available public database intended as a resource for research on the immune response to SARS-CoV-2. The samples were drawn from the first 160 participants of the ongoing ImmuneRACE study and from under 1,500 subjects provided by 6 global collaborators. The sample metadata nearly always contained a de-identified subject ID, COVID-19 status, age in years and sex. HLA class I and class II types, where available, came from metadata supplied by the sample provider rather than from assay-based typing.

General study outcomes and caveats: Clinical and demographic metadata were provided uncurated, with the amount varying by source and participant.

Deletion took 10 bases off V and 3 bases off J, with a span of 13 bases between the germline ends. Reading the germline V gene (reference sequence) gives CDR1 MNHEY and CDR2 SMNVEV. Including the terminal cysteine and phenylalanine, the CDR3 comprises 13 residues. The kept DNA is CDR3 alone, 39 bases in frame from the first base. One collaborating source in Seattle enrolled patients while the patients were actively infected and followed the patients over time throughout the course of disease. Each collaborating institution followed its own protocols to collect whole blood in K2EDTA tubes. For TCRbeta analysis, collaborator samples were shipped as frozen whole blood, as isolated PBMCs, or as DNA extracted from either sample type.

The V and J genes are TRBV27 and TRBJ2-4; matching of 6 bases hints at TRBD1 as the D gene. The sequenced sample was peripheral blood. This sequence originates from a woman older than 75 with COVID-19, enrolled during active disease. The DNA sequence is given as TGTGCCACCGGTCCGGACAGCAAAAACATTCAGTACTTC. Its protein product is CATGPDSKNIQYF.